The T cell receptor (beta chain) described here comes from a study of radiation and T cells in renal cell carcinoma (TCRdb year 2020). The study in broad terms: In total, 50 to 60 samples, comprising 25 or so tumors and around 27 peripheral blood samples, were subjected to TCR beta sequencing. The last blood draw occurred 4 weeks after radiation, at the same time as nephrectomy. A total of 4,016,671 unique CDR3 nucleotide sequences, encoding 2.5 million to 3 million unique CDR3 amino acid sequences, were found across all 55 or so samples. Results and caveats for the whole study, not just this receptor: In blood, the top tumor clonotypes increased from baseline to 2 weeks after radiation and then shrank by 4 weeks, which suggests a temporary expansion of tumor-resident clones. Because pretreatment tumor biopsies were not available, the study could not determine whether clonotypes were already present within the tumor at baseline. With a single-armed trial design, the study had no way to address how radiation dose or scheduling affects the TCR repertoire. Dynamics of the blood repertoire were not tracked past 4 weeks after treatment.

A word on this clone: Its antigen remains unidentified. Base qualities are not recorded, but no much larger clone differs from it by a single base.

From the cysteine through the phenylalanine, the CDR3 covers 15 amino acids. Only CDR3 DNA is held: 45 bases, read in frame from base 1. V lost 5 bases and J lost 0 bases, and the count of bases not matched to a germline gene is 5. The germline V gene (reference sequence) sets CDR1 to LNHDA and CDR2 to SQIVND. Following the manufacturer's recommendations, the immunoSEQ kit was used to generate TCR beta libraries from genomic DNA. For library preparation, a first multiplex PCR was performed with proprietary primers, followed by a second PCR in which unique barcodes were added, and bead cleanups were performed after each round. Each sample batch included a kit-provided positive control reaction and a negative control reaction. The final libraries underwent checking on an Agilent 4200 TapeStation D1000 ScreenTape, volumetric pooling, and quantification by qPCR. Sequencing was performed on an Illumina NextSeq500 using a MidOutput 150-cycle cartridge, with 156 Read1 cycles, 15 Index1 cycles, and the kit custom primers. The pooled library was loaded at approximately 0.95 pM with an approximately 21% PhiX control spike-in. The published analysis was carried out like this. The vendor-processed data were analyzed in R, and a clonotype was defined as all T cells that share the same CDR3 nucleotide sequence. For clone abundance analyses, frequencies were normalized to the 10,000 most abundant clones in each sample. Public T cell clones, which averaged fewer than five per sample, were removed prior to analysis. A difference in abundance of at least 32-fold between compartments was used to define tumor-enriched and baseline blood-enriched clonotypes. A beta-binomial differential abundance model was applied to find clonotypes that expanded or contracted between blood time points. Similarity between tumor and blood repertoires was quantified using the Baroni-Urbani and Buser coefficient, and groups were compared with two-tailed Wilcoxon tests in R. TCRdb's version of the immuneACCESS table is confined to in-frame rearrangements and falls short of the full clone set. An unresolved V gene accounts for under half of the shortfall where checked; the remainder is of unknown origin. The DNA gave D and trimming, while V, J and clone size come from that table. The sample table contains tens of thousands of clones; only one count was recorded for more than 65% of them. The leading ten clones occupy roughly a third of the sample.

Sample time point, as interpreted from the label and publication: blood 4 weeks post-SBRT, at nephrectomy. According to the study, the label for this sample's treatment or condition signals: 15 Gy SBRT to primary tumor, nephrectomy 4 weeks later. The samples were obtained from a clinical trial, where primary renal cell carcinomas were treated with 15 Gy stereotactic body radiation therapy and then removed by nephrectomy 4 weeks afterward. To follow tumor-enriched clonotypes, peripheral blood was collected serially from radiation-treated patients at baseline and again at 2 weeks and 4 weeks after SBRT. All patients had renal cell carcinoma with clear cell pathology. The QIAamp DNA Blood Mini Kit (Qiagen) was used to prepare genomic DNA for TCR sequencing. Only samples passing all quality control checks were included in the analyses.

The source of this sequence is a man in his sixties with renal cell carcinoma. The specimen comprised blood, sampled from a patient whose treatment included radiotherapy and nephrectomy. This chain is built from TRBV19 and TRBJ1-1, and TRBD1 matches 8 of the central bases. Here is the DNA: TGTGCCAGTAGTCGAGACAGGGGAGTGAACACTGAAGCTTTCTTT. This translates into CASSRDRGVNTEAFF.